Below, 14 T cell receptor beta chains from the same sample are listed, as sequenced in a study of cytomegalovirus exposure and HLA in healthy donors. The PCR contained 60 Vbeta and 13 Jbeta primers. Clones were read by immunoSEQ multiplex PCR, and TCRdb kept only the in-frame ones, dropping some. The sample lists approximately 210,000 clones; about 85% were seen once. The sequenced sample was PBMCs. The receptors come from a woman aged 50 to 65 in good health and CMV-seropositive.

The V call is TRBV2, the J call TRBJ1-6; a possible D gene is TRBD1 (5 bases). The germline V and J ends were trimmed by 6 bases and 10 bases, with 13 bases remaining between them. The germline CDR1 and CDR2 sequences are SNHLY and FYNNEI. The CDR3 covers 13 residues. CDR3 DNA sequence: TGTGCCAGCAGCGGAGGGGATTGGTCACCCCTCCACTTT. This gives the protein CASSGGDWSPLHF.

The chain carries TRBV5-1 and TRBJ2-3; possible D gene TRBD2, 6 bases. CDR3 length: 16 amino acids. Trimming took 0 bases from V and 5 from J, leaving 16 bases between them. CDR1 and CDR2 from the germline V gene are SGHRS and YFSETQ. The CDR3 spells CASSLAGLQREDTQYF. The CDR3 bases are TGCGCCAGCAGCTTGGCGGGACTGCAAAGGGAAGATACGCAGTATTTT.

This clone was seen only a few times. The gene calls are TRBV6-5 and TRBJ1-4; D unresolved. The CDR3 spans 14 residues. The ends were cut back, 5 bases at V and 8 bases at J, with 15 bases in the middle. CDR1 MNHEY and CDR2 SVGAGI come from the germline V gene. The CDR3 is CASSEGLEEEKLFF. The CDR3 region has the DNA TGTGCCAGCAGTGAAGGTCTCGAGGAGGAAAAACTGTTTTTT.

The rearrangement joins TRBV4-1 to TRBJ1-2; D possibly corresponds to TRBD1 (6 bases). V was shortened by 3 bases and J by 7 bases, with 12 bases between the two germline ends. The CDR3 totals 13 residues. Germline V CDR1 and CDR2: MGHRA, YSYEKL. CDR3 loop: CASSQGGGGGYTF. The CDR3 bases are TGCGCCAGCAGCCAGGGAGGGGGGGGTGGCTACACCTTC.

The chain has TRBV30 and TRBJ2-7; tentatively, D is TRBD1 (5 bases). V was clipped by 2 bases and J by 3 bases, with 8 bases between them. The CDR3 totals 12 residues. Germline V gene sequence: CDR1 GTSNPN, CDR2 SVGIG (reference sequence). CDR3 coding DNA: TGTGCCTGGAGTTCAGGGAACTACGAGCAGTACTTC. Amino acids: CAWSSGNYEQYF.

V gene TRBV7-2 combines with J gene TRBJ2-3; D is possibly TRBD2 (7 bases). Germline V lookup: CDR1 SGHTA, CDR2 FQGNSA. This CDR3 is built from 13 residues. The V gene lost 2 bases and the J gene lost 8 bases, with 11 bases spanning the gap. CDR3 DNA sequence: TGTGCCAGCAGCTTACAGGGGAGGGGTACGCAGTATTTT. It translates to CASSLQGRGTQYF.

The V call is TRBV6-5, the J call TRBJ1-1; 7 positions match TRBD1. The CDR3 has 13 residues. Per the germline V gene, CDR1 is MNHEY and CDR2 is SVGAGI. The V and J ends lost 8 bases and 0 bases, in that order; junction bases with no gene match: 3. CDR3 loop: CASATGLNTEAFF. CDR3 DNA sequence: TGTGCCAGCGCGACAGGGTTGAACACTGAAGCTTTCTTT.

The chain joins TRBV7-3 to TRBJ2-3; 9 bases line up with TRBD2. The germline gives CDR1 SGHTA, CDR2 FQGTGA. Unmatched junction bases numbered 9, after V lost 0 bases and J lost 5 bases. The CDR3 sequence is 17 residues long. The CDR3 here is CASSLTLIAGARDTQYF. The CDR3, as DNA: TGTGCCAGCAGCTTAACCCTTATAGCGGGGGCGAGAGATACGCAGTATTTT.

The rearrangement uses TRBV5-8 and TRBJ2-3; weak D call: TRBD1 (5 bases). CDR3 length: 13 amino acids. V was cut by 5 bases and J by 6 bases, with 13 bases left in between. Per germline, CDR1 SGHTS and CDR2 YDEGEE. Here the CDR3 reads CASSLGVRDTQYF. In DNA form, the CDR3 reads TGTGCCAGCAGTCTAGGGGTACGGGATACGCAGTATTTT. The full variable domain, rest sourced from reference TRBV5-8 and TRBJ2-3, is EAGVTQSPTHLIKTRGQQATLRCSPISGHTSVYWYQQALGLGLQFLLWYDEGEERNRGNFPPRFSGRQFPNYSSELNVNALELEDSALYLCASSLGVRDTQYFGPGTRLTVL.

The chain combines TRBV4-2 with TRBJ1-2, with 12 nucleotides matching TRBD1. The CDR3 is 18 residues long. CDR1 and CDR2 (germline): LGHNA, YNFKEQ. V shed 4 bases and J 5 bases; nucleotides not matched to a gene: 14. The DNA for the CDR3 is TGTGCCAGCAGCCGGACGATGGGGGGGACAGGGGGCGGGTATGGCTACACCTTC. Protein product: CASSRTMGGTGGGYGYTF.

The rearrangement joins TRBV19 to TRBJ2-3, with 12 bases lining up with TRBD2. With 2 bases clipped from V and 2 bases from J, the junction kept 5 bases outside the gene matches. CDR3 length: 17 amino acids. CDR1 and CDR2 (germline): LNHDA, SQIVND (reference sequence). CDR3 DNA: TGTGCCAGTAGTATACCGACTAGCGGGGGATACACAGATACGCAGTATTTT. Protein sequence: CASSIPTSGGYTDTQYF.

The chain employs TRBV19 and TRBJ1-2, with 9 nucleotides matching TRBD1. The germline V gene encodes CDR1 LNHDA and CDR2 SQIVND (reference sequence). The CDR3 length is 14 residues. The V and J ends lost 6 bases and 1 base, in that order; junction bases with no gene match: 3. CDR3 sequence (DNA): TGTGCCAGTAGGAGACAGGGGGTTAACTATGGCTACACCTTC. Its translation is CASRRQGVNYGYTF.

The V and J genes are TRBV13 and TRBJ1-1, with a weak D call TRBD1 (5 bases). The CDR3 extends over 16 amino acids. Germline CDR1 reads PRHDT; CDR2 reads FYEKMQ (reference sequence). The V end lost 8 bases, the J end lost 3 bases, and 22 bases lay between the germline ends. The CDR3 protein is CASSREGVAGDTEAFF. In nucleotides, the CDR3 is TGTGCCAGCTCCAGAGAAGGGGTCGCGGGAGACACTGAAGCTTTCTTT.

The chain couples TRBV28 to TRBJ2-7; TRBD1 matches 7 bases. V trimming: 5 bases; J trimming: 12 bases; junction bases outside the gene matches: 7. Germline lookup yields CDR1 MDHEN and CDR2 SYDVKM. This CDR3 has 11 amino acids. The CDR3 DNA reads TGTGCCAGCAGTGTTCAACAGGGGACGTACTTC. Translated, it gives CASSVQQGTYF.